The TCR beta chain described here comes from a study of T cells in Graves' hyperthyroidism and ophthalmopathy (dated by TCRdb to 2018 to 2020). For context, the study as a whole: Peripheral blood was collected at initial diagnosis, before any treatment. To identify TCR V-J signatures that set the groups apart, the researchers used a discovery cohort of 100 or so patients, made up of approximately 43 with Graves' ophthalmopathy and around 58 with stable Graves' hyperthyroidism. An independent validation cohort of under 20 hyperthyroidism patients and about 16 patients who later progressed to ophthalmopathy tested prospective prediction of ophthalmopathy. The approximately 98 discovery patients were randomly divided into training and test sets at a 7:3 ratio. In addition, the study compared T-cell repertoires in thyroid tissue and in blood from roughly 6 Graves' hyperthyroidism patients. Following sampling, methimazole starting at 30 mg daily was given to hyperthyroidism patients, and high-dose intravenous methylprednisolone was given to ophthalmopathy patients. TCR Vbeta CDR3 sequencing of approximately 140 peripheral blood samples (43 ophthalmopathy, about 75 hyperthyroidism and roughly 17 progressor patients) is reported in the paper.

For this clonotype: Its target antigen remains unknown. Base qualities are not provided; no much larger clone lies one nucleotide away.

The study at large found these results: Sample size was not statistically predetermined, and blinding of investigators to group allocation was not performed. A 13 V-J signature model separated ophthalmopathy from stable hyperthyroidism, with approximately 87% sensitivity and about 81% specificity in cross-validation and 80%/75% in testing. During validation, the model predicted progression to ophthalmopathy a median of roughly 7.1 months ahead of onset, with around 70% sensitivity and almost 75% specificity. Most expanded thyroid clonotypes (frequency above 0.001) were also detected in blood, suggesting blood repertoires may reflect thyroid immune responses.

Amplification of TCR beta CDR3 regions was carried out from RNA transcripts. The TCR CDR3 was subjected to a first round of RT-PCR using the HTBI primer set and the Qiagen OneStep RT-PCR kit. Libraries were constructed in a second round of multiplex PCR, after which size selection and purification were carried out. Libraries were sequenced paired-end with 100 bp reads on an Illumina HiSeq2000. Per the original workflow: SOAPnuke was used to process the raw data, removing reads that contained adapters or uncalled bases, had a mean Phred below 15, or lacked an exact match to the constant primer or identifier. High-quality paired reads were merged with COPE v1.2.5, and unique nucleotide sequences were defined as clonotypes. MiTCR v1.1 was used to align the clonotypes against IMGT TRBV, TRBD and TRBJ reference segments. Analysis was restricted to V-J combinations with a frequency above 0.0001, which covered about 99% of repertoires. The TCS score was defined as F50 (clonal expansion) divided by E x V (chaos), with BLOSUM62-based TCRdist calculated between CDR3 peptides within each V-J. Welch's t-statistics and random forest reduced just over 500 V-J features to about 13, which were used in a naive Bayes classifier (R e1071). TCRdb reprocessed the public reads (quality trimming at Q25 with fastp, clone calling with MiXCR) and kept in-frame beta chains. Each record represents a unique CDR3 protein, reported with the most common genes and DNA among its rows. TCRdb assigned the V and J calls; the authors' analysis was not used. This sample holds about 420,000 distinct CDR3 sequences; around 15% were observed only once. 5.3% of the sample goes to the ten largest clones.

Graves' hyperthyroidism was defined as stable when no progression to ophthalmopathy occurred over 18 months of follow-up. Hyperthyroidism patients were newly diagnosed, had a disease duration of under 2 months, and were aged 18 to 65 years. Patients with uncontrolled infections, other autoimmune diseases, pregnancy or lactation were excluded. Diagnoses relied on clinical symptoms, serum thyroxine and TRAb, thyroid ultrasound and orbital computed tomography. Ficoll-Paque density gradient centrifugation was used to isolate PBMCs from about 9 ml of fresh peripheral blood. Total RNA was extracted using Trizol reagent, and RNA quality was assessed on an Agilent 2100 Bioanalyzer. The clonotype was recovered from a young woman with Graves' hyperthyroidism. The sample was blood.

The encoded CDR3 is CSTWDSYNEQFF. The base sequence is TGCAGCACCTGGGACAGCTACAATGAGCAGTTCTTC. The rearrangement combines TRBV29-1 with TRBJ2-1; the central 7 bases match TRBD1. The germline V and J ends show losses of 8 bases and 3 bases respectively, and no gene match explains 4 bases of the junction. The CDR3 has 12 amino acids, counting the end cysteine and phenylalanine. The CDR3 DNA has 36 bases and is translated from base 1. CDR1 and CDR2 were assigned from the germline V gene as SQVTM and ANQGSEA.